The 24 T cell receptor beta chains in this list originate from one sample, sequenced in a study of identifying expanded T cells in peripheral blood. Some clones are missing from TCRdb's copy, which holds only in-frame ones; the method was immunoSEQ multiplex PCR. Of tens of thousands of clones in the sample, 65% to 85% were seen once. Sequencing was carried out using blood. These receptors all come from a person aged 18-70 years in good health.

This sequence joins TRBV7-2 and TRBJ1-2; D is uncertain. There are 12 residues in the CDR3. The V gene's germline CDR1 is SGHTA and CDR2 FQGNSA. Trimming cost V 4 bases and J 0 bases, with 3 bases left between them. The CDR3 DNA reads as TGTGCCAGCAGCTATTCTAACTATGGCTACACCTTC. Its translation: CASSYSNYGYTF.

This chain connects TRBV28 to TRBJ1-4; D is unresolved. This CDR3 comprises 15 residues. CDR1 MDHEN and CDR2 SYDVKM come from the germline V gene. The germline V and J ends were trimmed by 6 bases and 1 base, with 12 bases remaining between them. The CDR3 bases are TGTGCCAGCAGCCGTCTTGGGGAAACTAATGAAAAACTGTTTTTT. As protein: CASSRLGETNEKLFF.

Details on this clone: The junction shows a germline mismatch at one end, possibly a read error. The DNA of the CDR3 is TGTGCTAGCAGCTTGGAAGCACGGGGCGGGGAGCTGTTTTTT. Amino acid sequence: CASSLEARGGELFF. The rearrangement links TRBV7-7 to TRBJ2-2, with D maybe TRBD2 (5 bases). Germline V gene sequence: CDR1 SSHAT, CDR2 FNYEAQ (reference sequence). This CDR3 comprises 14 residues.

This clone was counted between two and nine times. This chain links TRBV5-6 with TRBJ1-2; weak D call: TRBD1 (5 bases). V shed 6 bases and J shed 3 bases, with 12 bases lying between them. CDR3 length equals 13 residues. Germline values: CDR1 SGHDT, CDR2 YYEEEE. The CDR3 DNA sequence: TGTGCCAGCACCCCGGACATTTACTATGGCTACACCTTC. Its protein is CASTPDIYYGYTF.

In its sample, this clone was seen once. The gene calls are TRBV7-2 and TRBJ2-2; TRBD2 might be the D (6 bases). Germline-derived CDR1 and CDR2 are SGHTA and FQGNSA. This CDR3 has 16 residues. Between the trimmed V and J ends, which lost 2 bases and 7 bases, there was a span of 17 bases. The DNA of the CDR3 is TGTGCCAGCAGCTTAAGGGGCGCGGGGAACGTCGGGGAGCTGTTTTTT. This translates into CASSLRGAGNVGELFF.

Here the CDR3 reads CASSENSGANTGELFF. Written as DNA, the CDR3 is TGTGCCAGCAGCGAGAATAGCGGTGCGAACACCGGGGAGCTGTTTTTT. The rearrangement uses TRBV5-4 and TRBJ2-2; perhaps TRBD2 as D (6 bases). Germline V gene sequence: CDR1 SGHNT, CDR2 YYREEE (reference sequence). V was shortened by 4 bases and J by 0 bases, with 13 bases between the two germline ends. The CDR3 extends over 16 amino acids.

The rearrangement uses TRBV5-1 and TRBJ2-2, with D possibly being TRBD1 or TRBD2 (5 bases each). The CDR3 sequence is 13 residues long. The germline V gene encodes CDR1 SGHRS and CDR2 YFSETQ. V lost 4 bases and J 7 bases, leaving 11 bases between the germline ends. The CDR3 is CASSIQGDGELFF. The CDR3, as DNA: TGCGCCAGCAGCATTCAGGGAGACGGGGAGCTGTTTTTT.

The chain has TRBV28 and TRBJ2-5, with 9 bases fitting TRBD2. V shed 10 bases, J shed 4 bases, and the junction held 4 bases outside the gene matches. There are 12 residues in the CDR3. Germline V gene data show CDR1 as MDHEN and CDR2 as SYDVKM. CDR3 coding DNA: TGTGCCACTCTGACTAGCGGAGAGACCCAGTACTTC. It encodes CATLTSGETQYF.

The DNA of the CDR3 is TGTGCCTGGAGTGTTGTAGGCTATGGCTACACCTTC. Protein: CAWSVVGYGYTF. V and J are TRBV30 and TRBJ1-2; D not certain. V was trimmed by 0 bases and J by 4 bases, leaving 6 bases between them. Germline V gives CDR1 GTSNPN, CDR2 SVGIG (reference sequence). The CDR3 consists of 12 residues.

The V call is TRBV4-1, the J call TRBJ1-4, with TRBD1 as a possible D gene (6 bases). V was trimmed by 5 bases and J by 10 bases, leaving 14 bases between them. The CDR3 runs 13 residues. In germline, CDR1 is MGHRA, CDR2 YSYEKL. The DNA for the CDR3 is TGCGCCAGCAGCGAGGACAGTACTGGAAAACTGTTTTTT. The encoded protein is CASSEDSTGKLFF.

This chain connects TRBV5-1 to TRBJ2-7, with TRBD2 as a possible D gene (5 bases). This CDR3 region has 14 residues. V shed 6 bases and J shed 2 bases, with 15 bases lying between them. Germline values: CDR1 SGHRS, CDR2 YFSETQ. CDR3 sequence (DNA): TGCGCCAGCACCTTCGGACTGGAAACCTACGAGCAGTACTTC. This sequence encodes CASTFGLETYEQYF.

This rearrangement joins TRBV6-6 to TRBJ2-7; TRBD1 is a possible D gene (5 bases). The germline CDR1 and CDR2 sequences are MNHNY and SVGAGI (reference sequence). The CDR3 runs to 12 residues. V was trimmed by 6 bases and J by 6 bases, leaving 12 bases between them. The CDR3 reads CASSQGLGEQYF. CDR3 nucleotides: TGTGCCAGCAGCCAGGGCCTAGGCGAGCAGTACTTC.

V usage is TRBV28 and J usage is TRBJ1-1; TRBD1 agrees at 7 bases. Germline assignment: CDR1 MDHEN and CDR2 SYDVKM. CDR3 length: 15 residues. Trimming at V came to 6 bases and at J to 4 bases, leaving 11 bases not matched to a gene. This CDR3 is CASSNDRDGATEAFF. The CDR3 DNA reads TGTGCCAGCAGCAACGACAGGGATGGGGCCACTGAAGCTTTCTTT.

The chain carries TRBV14 and TRBJ2-7; weak D call: TRBD1 (5 bases). Germline V lookup: CDR1 SGHDN, CDR2 FVKESK. The CDR3 length is 15 residues. Trimming removed 0 bases at V and 0 bases at J, with 9 bases between. The CDR3 here is CASSQDPGLSYEQYF. The CDR3 DNA follows: TGTGCCAGCAGCCAAGATCCAGGGCTCTCCTACGAGCAGTACTTC.

J is TRBJ2-3 and V is TRBV29-1; perhaps TRBD2 as D (5 bases). Between the trimmed V and J ends, which lost 6 bases and 4 bases, there was a span of 17 bases. Germline V gene sequence: CDR1 SQVTM, CDR2 ANQGSEA. The CDR3 is 14 residues long. CDR3: CSVQRGLRPDTQYF. CDR3 bases: TGCAGCGTACAGAGAGGGCTGCGTCCAGATACGCAGTATTTT.

The chain links TRBV5-1 to TRBJ2-1, with D possibly matching TRBD2 (5 bases). There are 13 residues in the CDR3. V dropped 4 bases and J dropped 8 bases, with 13 bases sitting between them. Per germline, CDR1 SGHRS and CDR2 YFSETQ. The CDR3 reads CASSQLGRDEQFF. The CDR3, as DNA: TGCGCCAGCAGCCAACTAGGTAGGGATGAGCAGTTCTTC.

The gene calls are TRBV4-3 and TRBJ2-7, with 9 nucleotides matching TRBD2. From germline, CDR1 is LGHNA and CDR2 YSLEER. This CDR3 spans 15 amino acids. The V gene end was trimmed by 4 bases and the J gene end by 7 bases; junction bases not matched to a gene: 11. CDR3: CASSRQAGGPWEQYF. In nucleotides, the CDR3 is TGCGCCAGCAGCCGACAAGCGGGAGGTCCGTGGGAGCAGTACTTC.

V is TRBV19 and J is TRBJ2-3; TRBD2 matches at 9 bases. CDR1 is LNHDA and CDR2 is SQIVND in the germline V gene (reference sequence). This CDR3 comprises 15 residues. Germline trimming cut 6 bases from V and 5 bases from J; bases unmatched to any gene: 9. As DNA, the CDR3 is TGTGCCAGTAGGGCCCCTGCGGGAGGGAAAGATACGCAGTATTTT. Protein sequence: CASRAPAGGKDTQYF.

CDR3 bases: TGTGCCAGTAGTTTCACAGGGGGCCCAAATCAGCCCCAGCATTTT. It codes for CASSFTGGPNQPQHF. This chain uses TRBV19 with TRBJ1-5; 9 bases are a match to TRBD1. This CDR3 comprises 15 residues. Germline values: CDR1 LNHDA, CDR2 SQIVND (reference sequence). V dropped 5 bases and J dropped 4; count of bases not matched to a gene: 6.

V and J are TRBV7-9 and TRBJ1-4, with unresolved D. Trimming took 5 bases from V and 5 from J, leaving 12 bases between them. Germline-derived CDR1 and CDR2 are SEHNR and FQNEAQ (reference sequence). The length of the CDR3 is 14 residues. CDR3 DNA: TGTGCCAGCAGCCCCGATAATGGCAATGAAAAACTGTTTTTT. Translation gives CASSPDNGNEKLFF. Full variable domain (rest looked up from reference TRBV7-9 and TRBJ1-4): DTGVSQNPRHKITKRGQNVTFRCDPISEHNRLYWYRQTLGQGPEFLTYFQNEAQLEKSRLLSDRFSAERPKGSFSTLEIQRTEQGDSAMYLCASSPDNGNEKLFFGSGTQLSVL.

The chain links TRBV7-2 to TRBJ1-2, with 8 bases aligning to TRBD1. The CDR3 contains 16 residues. V trimming: 1 base; J trimming: 3 bases; junction bases outside the gene matches: 7. The V gene's germline CDR1 is SGHTA and CDR2 FQGNSA. The CDR3 here is CASSLVKGQADYGYTF. DNA for the CDR3: TGTGCCAGCAGCTTAGTAAAGGGACAGGCGGACTATGGCTACACCTTC.

The V and J genes are TRBV7-8 and TRBJ1-5; tentatively, D is TRBD1 (5 bases). V was trimmed by 1 base and J by 3 bases, leaving 10 bases between them. The CDR3 extends over 15 amino acids. Germline V gives CDR1 SGHVS, CDR2 FQNEAQ. For the CDR3, the DNA is TGTGCCAGCAGCTTAGGTCGACAGCTCAATCAGCCCCAGCATTTT. This encodes CASSLGRQLNQPQHF.

In this sample, this clone turned up a few times. The chain couples TRBV6-5 to TRBJ1-2; TRBD1 is a possible D gene (6 bases). The length of the CDR3 is 13 residues. Per the germline V gene, CDR1 is MNHEY and CDR2 is SVGAGI. Trimming shortened V by 6 bases and J by 0 bases, and 8 bases separated the two germline ends. This CDR3 is CASRGQSNYGYTF. The CDR3, as DNA: TGTGCCAGCAGAGGACAGTCTAACTATGGCTACACCTTC.

This chain links TRBV9 with TRBJ2-3; 14 nucleotides line up with TRBD2. This CDR3 spans 18 amino acids. The germline V gene encodes CDR1 SGDLS and CDR2 YYNGEE. The V and J ends lost 2 bases and 2 bases, in that order; junction bases with no gene match: 7. The CDR3 here is CASSVGTSGRRVTDTQYF. The DNA for the CDR3 is TGTGCCAGCAGCGTCGGGACTAGCGGGAGACGCGTCACAGATACGCAGTATTTT.